The T cell receptor beta chain under discussion was sequenced for a study of blood T cell repertoires in COVID-19 (dated by TCRdb to 2020 to 2021). Context from the whole study: The collaborator samples originated in the United States, Italy and Spain and spanned the acute and convalescent phases of COVID-19. Where HLA class I and class II types were available, the types were taken from metadata supplied by the sample provider, not from assay-based typing. The repertoires were released in a freely available public database meant as a resource for research on the immune response to SARS-CoV-2. The samples were drawn from the first 160 participants of the ongoing ImmuneRACE study and from 1,254 subjects provided by 6 global collaborators. The dataset comprised deeply sampled blood TCRbeta repertoires from subjects exposed to, actively infected with, or recovered from COVID-19. The sample metadata nearly always contained a de-identified subject ID, COVID-19 status, age in years and sex. The prospective study material was composed of cDNA or gDNA derived from T cells, B-cell-depleted T cells, or PBMCs. Study-wide findings and limitations: Clinical and demographic metadata were provided uncurated, with the amount varying by source and participant.

CDR1 and CDR2 were assigned from the germline V gene as SNHLY and FYNNEI. Germline trimming amounts to 5 bases on V and 7 bases on J, with 7 as the count of junction bases outside the gene matches. From its cysteine to its phenylalanine, the CDR3 spans 14 amino acids. Kept here is only the CDR3 DNA, which spans 42 bases and is read in frame from base 1. A remark on this clone: Its antigen target is currently unknown. Per-base quality was not reported, and no clone a single base away is much larger than it.

The immunoSEQ Assay, a bias-controlled multiplex PCR, was used to amplify TCRbeta CDR3 regions from genomic DNA. The study's processing was this. The number of nucleated cells in each sample was estimated by amplification of reference gene primers within the assay. To quantify the absolute abundance of each unique TCRbeta CDR3 rearrangement, sequence reads were collapsed and filtered. For each sample, productive Simpson clonality was calculated by taking the square root of Simpson's diversity index across productive rearrangements. TCRdb provides this immuneACCESS table in a form limited to in-frame rearrangements. Some clones are lacking; in checked studies, under half of them reflect an unresolved V gene, and why the rest are absent is not known. The V and J calls and the clone size are those of that table, but D and trimming were determined from the DNA. For this sample the table gives some 260,000 clones, of which 88% were detected only once. The top ten clonotypes cover about a tenth of the sample.

At one collaborating source in Seattle, patients were enrolled during active infection and were followed longitudinally through the course of disease. Each collaborating institution followed its own protocols to collect whole blood in K2EDTA tubes. For TCRbeta analysis, collaborators shipped samples as frozen whole blood, isolated PBMCs, or DNA extracted from either of those sample types. The chain was built from TRBV2 and TRBJ1-4; 7 central bases correspond to TRBD1. This receptor was identified in a woman aged 70-85 years with COVID-19, enrolled during active disease. The sequencing input was peripheral blood. The DNA sequence follows: TGTGCCAGCAGTCAAGACAGGGAGGGTGAAAAACTGTTTTTT. The resulting protein is CASSQDREGEKLFF.